Below are 20 T cell receptor beta chains sequenced from a single sample in a study of shared clonotypes between healthy human individuals. Clones were read by immunoSEQ multiplex PCR, and TCRdb kept only the in-frame ones, dropping some. The table has 330,000 or so clones, around 67% seen once. Sequencing input: memory CD4+ T cells sorted from blood. Subset defined: CD45RA-negative fraction. The receptors come from a young man in good health.

This chain connects TRBV19 to TRBJ2-7; 8 bases are a match to TRBD2. J lost 2 bases, V lost 3 bases, and 6 bases had no gene match. This CDR3 is built from 15 residues. Germline V gene lookup returns CDR1 LNHDA and CDR2 SQIVND (reference sequence). CDR3 nucleotide sequence: TGTGCCAGTAGTATTAGTAGCGGGGAAGCCTACGAGCAGTACTTC. This codes for CASSISSGEAYEQYF.

V is TRBV4-3 and J is TRBJ2-1; 8 bases fit TRBD2. Losses at the gene ends were 6 bases for V and 13 bases for J; bases not matched to a gene: 11. The CDR3 loop spans 13 amino acids. In germline, CDR1 is LGHNA, CDR2 YSLEER. The CDR3 region is CASSPAGGGYQFF. CDR3 nucleotides: TGCGCCAGCAGTCCCGCGGGCGGGGGGTATCAGTTCTTC.

CDR3 residues: CASSAIGGSPLHF. CDR3 sequence (DNA): TGTGCCAGCAGCGCCATTGGGGGTTCACCCCTCCACTTT. The chain employs TRBV11-2 and TRBJ1-6; tentative D call: TRBD1 (5 bases). CDR1 and CDR2 (germline): SGHAT, FQNNGV. Trimming took 5 bases from V and 9 from J, leaving 11 bases between them. The CDR3 sequence is 13 residues long.

The chain joins TRBV15 to TRBJ2-3; weak D call: TRBD2 (6 bases). The CDR3 runs to 17 residues. Germline assignment: CDR1 LNHNV and CDR2 YYDKDF (reference sequence). Trimming stripped 5 bases from V and 4 bases from J, with 22 bases between. CDR3 coding DNA: TGTGCCACCAGCGGGGTCGGACTCGGGGGAAGAGCAGATACGCAGTATTTT. Residues: CATSGVGLGGRADTQYF.

This rearrangement joins TRBV7-2 to TRBJ1-6; 9 bases fit TRBD1. The junction had 9 bases not matched to a gene; V was cut back by 5 bases and J by 7 bases. The length of the CDR3 is 16 residues. Germline V gene data show CDR1 as SGHTA and CDR2 as FQGNSA. CDR3 DNA sequence: TGTGCCAGCAGCCGTGGAGGGACAGGGAGCAATTCACCCCTCCACTTT. As protein: CASSRGGTGSNSPLHF.

This clone was counted at least ten times. V usage is TRBV29-1 and J usage is TRBJ2-1; the D gene could be TRBD1 or TRBD2 (6 bases each). Per the germline V gene, CDR1 is SQVTM and CDR2 is ANQGSEA. Trimming removed 0 bases from V and 2 bases from J, with 17 bases in between. The CDR3 runs to 17 residues. In nucleotides, the CDR3 is TGCAGCGTTGAAGATCCTGCCCGGAGGGGGACCTACAATGAGCAGTTCTTC. Amino acids: CSVEDPARRGTYNEQFF.

This chain links TRBV4-2 with TRBJ2-7; TRBD1 is a possible D gene (5 bases). The V end was cut by 4 bases, the J end by 3 bases, with 19 bases between. Per the germline V gene, CDR1 is LGHNA and CDR2 is YNFKEQ. The CDR3 loop spans 16 amino acids. In DNA, the CDR3 is TGTGCCAGCAGCCGACGTTTGGCAGAAGGGGTCTACGAGCAGTACTTC. Its translation: CASSRRLAEGVYEQYF.

The genes are TRBV10-2 and TRBJ2-7; D unclear. The V gene lost 7 bases and the J gene lost 4 bases, with 14 bases spanning the gap. The CDR3 extends over 13 amino acids. Per the germline V gene, CDR1 is WSHSY and CDR2 is SAAADI. The chain's CDR3 is CASTSRAEYEQYF. The CDR3 DNA follows: TGCGCCAGCACTTCCCGGGCCGAATACGAGCAGTACTTC.

This chain links TRBV4-1 with TRBJ2-5; D possibly corresponds to TRBD2 (6 bases). Between the trimmed V and J ends, which lost 0 bases and 5 bases, there was a span of 16 bases. The germline gives CDR1 MGHRA, CDR2 YSYEKL. CDR3 length: 16 residues. CDR3 DNA: TGCGCCAGCAGCCAAGATTGGTTGGCGGGAATGGAGACCCAGTACTTC. It is translated as CASSQDWLAGMETQYF.

This clone was seen only once. The chain employs TRBV28 and TRBJ2-1; D is uncertain. CDR3 length: 16 residues. Germline loops: CDR1 MDHEN, CDR2 SYDVKM. The V end was cut by 2 bases, the J end by 6 bases, with 17 bases between. In DNA, the CDR3 is TGTGCCAGCAGTTTACAAGCGTTAAATCCCCTCAATGAGCAGTTCTTC. The encoded protein is CASSLQALNPLNEQFF.

CDR3 in DNA: TGTGCCAGCAGTGAGGGGCCTCACGAAAAACTGTTTTTT. Amino acids: CASSEGPHEKLFF. J is TRBJ1-4 and V is TRBV2, with D maybe TRBD1 (5 bases). The CDR3 is 13 amino acids. Germline assignment: CDR1 SNHLY and CDR2 FYNNEI. Between the trimmed V and J ends, which lost 3 bases and 8 bases, there was a span of 10 bases.

The chain is built from TRBV29-1 and TRBJ2-1; no reliable D call. CDR1 is SQVTM and CDR2 is ANQGSEA in the germline V gene. The CDR3 length is 14 residues. Trimming shortened V by 7 bases and J by 3 bases, and 16 bases separated the two germline ends. CDR3 in amino acids: CSAYTVEFYNEQFF. The CDR3 DNA is TGCAGCGCATATACGGTAGAATTCTACAATGAGCAGTTCTTC.

The rearrangement uses TRBV7-8 and TRBJ2-5; 12 bases are a match to TRBD2. V lost 5 bases, J lost 5 bases, and 9 bases stayed unmatched. CDR1 and CDR2 (germline): SGHVS, FQNEAQ. This CDR3 region has 16 residues. CDR3 protein: CASSIGLAGYGETQYF. For the CDR3, the DNA is TGTGCCAGCAGCATTGGACTAGCGGGATACGGTGAGACCCAGTACTTC.

This clone showed up just once. The chain recombines TRBV5-1 with TRBJ2-6; 12 bases map to TRBD2. J gave up 2 bases and V 0 bases, and 15 bases lay outside the gene matches. CDR3 size: 22 residues. Germline V CDR1 and CDR2: SGHRS, YFSETQ. The CDR3 sequence is CASSLVGLAGGRGVAGANVLTF. CDR3 in DNA: TGCGCCAGCAGCTTGGTGGGACTAGCGGGTGGGAGGGGAGTGGCTGGGGCCAACGTCCTGACTTTC.

The chain carries TRBV25-1 and TRBJ2-1; 12 bases match TRBD1. This CDR3 spans 16 amino acids. Per the germline V gene, CDR1 is MGHDK and CDR2 is SYGVNS. V was pared by 4 bases and J by 7 bases, with 8 bases of the junction left unmatched. The CDR3 DNA sequence: TGTGCCAGCAGTGCGCCGGGACAGGGGGCTTGGAATGAGCAGTTCTTC. Its protein product is CASSAPGQGAWNEQFF.

This clone was observed once. This chain links TRBV7-3 with TRBJ2-1, with 9 bases matching TRBD2. V shed 8 bases, J shed 1 base, and the junction held 3 bases outside the gene matches. CDR3 length: 14 residues. Germline CDR1 and CDR2: SGHTA and FQGTGA. The CDR3 sequence is CASAAGGSYNEQFF. CDR3 sequence (DNA): TGTGCCAGCGCCGCGGGAGGGTCCTACAATGAGCAGTTCTTC.

This clone came up once. The V call is TRBV14, the J call TRBJ2-5; D is unresolved. Between the trimmed V and J ends, which lost 0 bases and 4 bases, there was a span of 9 bases. Germline V lookup: CDR1 SGHDN, CDR2 FVKESK. CDR3 length: 14 residues. The CDR3: CASSQEPAGETQYF. The CDR3 coding sequence is TGTGCCAGCAGCCAAGAACCGGCCGGAGAGACCCAGTACTTC.

J is TRBJ1-2 and V is TRBV27; perhaps TRBD1 as D (5 bases). The CDR3 has 14 amino acids. Deletions cut 5 bases from V and 6 bases from J, with 16 bases between. Germline V gene data show CDR1 as MNHEY and CDR2 as SMNVEV (reference sequence). The CDR3 sequence is CASSRLGRADGYTF. The CDR3 DNA reads as TGTGCCAGCAGTCGCCTAGGCAGGGCGGATGGCTACACCTTC.

This clone was picked up one time. This chain connects TRBV7-2 to TRBJ2-2; perhaps TRBD2 as D (6 bases). Germline CDR1 and CDR2: SGHTA and FQGNSA. V lost 6 bases and J lost 5, with 13 bases in between. The CDR3 sequence is 14 residues long. CDR3 DNA: TGTGCCAGCAGTTTACCCCGGGGGACCGGGGAGCTGTTTTTT. Translation: CASSLPRGTGELFF. Using reference TRBV7-2 and TRBJ2-2 for the parts outside the CDR3, the full variable domain is GAGVSQSPSNKVTEKGKDVELRCDPISGHTALYWYRQSLGQGLEFLIYFQGNSAPDKSGLPSDRFSAERTGGSVSTLTIQRTQQEDSAVYLCASSLPRGTGELFFGEGSRLTVL.

The chain joins TRBV7-9 to TRBJ2-1; 8 positions match TRBD2. In germline, CDR1 is SEHNR, CDR2 FQNEAQ (reference sequence). The CDR3 runs to 12 residues. V lost 2 bases and J lost 15; bases outside the gene matches: 6. CDR3 bases: TGTGCCAGCAGCTTATTCAGCGGGAGCGGGTTCTTC. This encodes CASSLFSGSGFF.